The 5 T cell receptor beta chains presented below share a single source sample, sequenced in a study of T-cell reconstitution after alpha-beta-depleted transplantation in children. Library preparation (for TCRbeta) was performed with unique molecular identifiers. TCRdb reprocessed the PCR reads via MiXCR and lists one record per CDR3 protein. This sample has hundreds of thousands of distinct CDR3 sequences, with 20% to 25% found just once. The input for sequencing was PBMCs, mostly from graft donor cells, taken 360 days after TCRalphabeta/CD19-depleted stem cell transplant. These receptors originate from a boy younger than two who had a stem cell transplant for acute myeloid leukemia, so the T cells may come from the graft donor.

The CDR3 nucleotides read TGTGCCAGCAGCGAGGGACTACCCCAAGACCAAGAGACCCAGTACTTC. Encoded protein: CASSEGLPQDQETQYF. The chain carries TRBV5-6 and TRBJ2-5, with 7 positions matching TRBD2. Trimming removed 4 bases from V and 0 bases from J; junction bases left unmatched: 9. CDR1 and CDR2 (germline): SGHDT, YYEEEE. This CDR3 comprises 16 residues.

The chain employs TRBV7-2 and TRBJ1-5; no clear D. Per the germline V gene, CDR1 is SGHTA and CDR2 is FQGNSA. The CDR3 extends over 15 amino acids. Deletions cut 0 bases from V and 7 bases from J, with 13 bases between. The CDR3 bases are TGTGCCAGCAGCTTAGCGGTTCTCAATGGCCAGCCCCAGCATTTT. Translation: CASSLAVLNGQPQHF.

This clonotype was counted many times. The CDR3 bases are TGTGCCAGCAGTGGCGGGACACCAACTAATGAAAAACTGTTTTTT. Residues: CASSGGTPTNEKLFF. This chain links TRBV6-1 with TRBJ1-4; D may be TRBD1 (6 bases). The germline V gene has CDR1 MNHNS and CDR2 SASEGT. Between the trimmed V and J ends, which lost 4 bases and 0 bases, there was a span of 9 bases. The CDR3 is made up of 15 amino acids.

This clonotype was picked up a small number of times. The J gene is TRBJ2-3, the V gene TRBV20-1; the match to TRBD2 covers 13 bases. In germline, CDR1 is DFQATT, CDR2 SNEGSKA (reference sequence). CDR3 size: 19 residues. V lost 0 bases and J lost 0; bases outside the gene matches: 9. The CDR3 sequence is CSARDDWTSGGPSTDTQYF. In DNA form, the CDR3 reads TGCAGTGCTAGAGATGATTGGACTAGCGGGGGCCCAAGCACAGATACGCAGTATTTT.

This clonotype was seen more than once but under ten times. CDR3 protein: CSARRVAARGYTF. The CDR3 DNA follows: TGCAGTGCTCGGCGGGTGGCGGCGAGGGGCTACACCTTC. This sequence joins TRBV20-1 and TRBJ1-2; D gene uncertain. From germline, CDR1 is DFQATT and CDR2 SNEGSKA (reference sequence). CDR3 length: 13 amino acids. V was clipped by 5 bases and J by 8 bases, with 18 bases between them.